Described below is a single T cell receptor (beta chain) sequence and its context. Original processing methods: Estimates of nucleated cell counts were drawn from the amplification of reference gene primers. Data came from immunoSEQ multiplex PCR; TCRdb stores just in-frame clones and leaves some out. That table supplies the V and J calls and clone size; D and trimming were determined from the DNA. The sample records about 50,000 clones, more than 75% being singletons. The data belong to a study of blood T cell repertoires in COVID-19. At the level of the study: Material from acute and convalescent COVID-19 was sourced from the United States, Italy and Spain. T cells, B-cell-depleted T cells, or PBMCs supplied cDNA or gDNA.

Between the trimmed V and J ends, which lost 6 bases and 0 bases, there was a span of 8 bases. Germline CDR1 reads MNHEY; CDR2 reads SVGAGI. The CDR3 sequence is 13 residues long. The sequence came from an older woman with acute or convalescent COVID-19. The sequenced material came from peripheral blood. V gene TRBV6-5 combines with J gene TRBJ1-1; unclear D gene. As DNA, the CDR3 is TGTGCCAGCAGGCGCGACATGAACACTGAAGCTTTCTTT. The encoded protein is CASRRDMNTEAFF.